This T cell receptor beta chain was documented in a study of blood T cell repertoires in COVID-19. The CDR3 is 14 amino acids. Trimming took 1 base from V and 8 from J, leaving 11 bases between them. CDR1 SGHNT and CDR2 YENEEA come from the germline V gene. The method was immunoSEQ multiplex PCR; TCRdb's version includes in-frame clones alone and lacks a portion of them. The sample consists of some 510,000 clones, roughly 90% of them appearing once. Recruits, aged about 18 to 95 years, lived in under 25 US areas. The receptor's source is a middle-aged woman who had recovered from COVID-19. Sequenced input: PBMCs or T cells enriched from blood (not recorded which). The rearrangement links TRBV11-3 to TRBJ1-4; D is possibly TRBD1 (5 bases). The CDR3 spells CASSLADRREKLFF. The CDR3, as DNA: TGTGCCAGCAGCTTAGCCGACAGAAGGGAAAAACTGTTTTTT.